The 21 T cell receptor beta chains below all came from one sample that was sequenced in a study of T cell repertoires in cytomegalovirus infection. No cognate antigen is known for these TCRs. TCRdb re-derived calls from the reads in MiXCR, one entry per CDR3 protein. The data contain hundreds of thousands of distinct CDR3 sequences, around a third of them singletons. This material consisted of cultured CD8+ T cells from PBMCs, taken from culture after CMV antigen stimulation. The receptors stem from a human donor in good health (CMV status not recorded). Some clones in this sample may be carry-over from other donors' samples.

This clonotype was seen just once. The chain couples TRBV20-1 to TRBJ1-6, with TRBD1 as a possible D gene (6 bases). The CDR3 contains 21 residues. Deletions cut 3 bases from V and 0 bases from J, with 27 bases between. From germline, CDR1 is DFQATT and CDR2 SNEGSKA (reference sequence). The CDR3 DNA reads TGCAGTGCTAGGGTCTTTTCCGATTCAGGACAGTTCAGCTCCTATAATTCACCCCTCCACTTT. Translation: CSARVFSDSGQFSSYNSPLHF.

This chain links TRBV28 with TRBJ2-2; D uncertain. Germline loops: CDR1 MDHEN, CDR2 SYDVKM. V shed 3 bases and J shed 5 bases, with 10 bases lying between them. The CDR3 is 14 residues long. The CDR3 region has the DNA TGTGCCAGCAGTTTGGGAACTACTACCGGGGAGCTGTTTTTT. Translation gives CASSLGTTTGELFF.

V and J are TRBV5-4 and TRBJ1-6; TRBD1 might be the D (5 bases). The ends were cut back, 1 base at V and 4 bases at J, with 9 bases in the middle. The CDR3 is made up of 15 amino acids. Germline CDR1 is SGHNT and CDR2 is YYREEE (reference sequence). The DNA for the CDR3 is TGTGCCAGCAGCTTGAACCAGGGTTATAATTCACCCCTCCACTTT. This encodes CASSLNQGYNSPLHF.

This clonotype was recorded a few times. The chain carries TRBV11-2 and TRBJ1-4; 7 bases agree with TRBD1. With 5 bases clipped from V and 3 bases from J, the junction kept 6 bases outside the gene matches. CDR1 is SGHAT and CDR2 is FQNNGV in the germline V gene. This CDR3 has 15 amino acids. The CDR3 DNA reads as TGTGCCAGCAGCCCCACAGGGGCTGCTAATGAAAAACTGTTTTTT. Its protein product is CASSPTGAANEKLFF.

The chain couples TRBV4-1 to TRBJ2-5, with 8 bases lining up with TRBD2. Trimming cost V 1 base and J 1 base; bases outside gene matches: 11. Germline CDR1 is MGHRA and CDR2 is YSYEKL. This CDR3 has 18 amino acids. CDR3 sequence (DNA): TGCGCCAGCAGCCAAGCTGGCTTCCTCGCGGGGGGCCAAGAGACCCAGTACTTC. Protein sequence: CASSQAGFLAGGQETQYF.

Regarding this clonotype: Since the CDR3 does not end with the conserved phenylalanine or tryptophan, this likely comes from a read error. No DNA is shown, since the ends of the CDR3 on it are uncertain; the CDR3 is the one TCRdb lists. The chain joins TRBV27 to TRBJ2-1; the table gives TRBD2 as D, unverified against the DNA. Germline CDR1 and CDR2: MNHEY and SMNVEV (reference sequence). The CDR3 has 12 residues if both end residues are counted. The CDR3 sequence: CASRGSGGHLCL.

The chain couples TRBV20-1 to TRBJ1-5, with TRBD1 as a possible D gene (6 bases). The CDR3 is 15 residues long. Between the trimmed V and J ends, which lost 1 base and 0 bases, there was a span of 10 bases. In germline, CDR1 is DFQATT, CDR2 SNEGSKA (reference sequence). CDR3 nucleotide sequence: TGCAGTGCTAGAGCCCGACAGGATAGCAATCAGCCCCAGCATTTT. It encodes CSARARQDSNQPQHF.

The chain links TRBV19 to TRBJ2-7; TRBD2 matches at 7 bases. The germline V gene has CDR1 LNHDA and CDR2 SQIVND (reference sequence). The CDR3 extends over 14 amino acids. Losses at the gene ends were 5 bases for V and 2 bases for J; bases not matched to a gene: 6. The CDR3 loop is CASSSRDYTYEQYF. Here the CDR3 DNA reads TGTGCCAGTAGTTCCCGGGACTACACCTACGAGCAGTACTTC.

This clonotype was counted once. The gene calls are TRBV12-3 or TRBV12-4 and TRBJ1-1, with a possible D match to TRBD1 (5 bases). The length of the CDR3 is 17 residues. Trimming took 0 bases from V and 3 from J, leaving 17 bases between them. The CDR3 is CASSLAIDSDVDTEAFF. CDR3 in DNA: TGTGCCAGCAGTTTAGCCATCGACAGCGACGTCGACACTGAAGCTTTCTTT.

CDR3 coding DNA: TGTGCCAGCAGCGCTAATAGCCTAGTGGGAAACATTCAGTACTTC. As protein: CASSANSLVGNIQYF. The V and J genes are TRBV5-5 and TRBJ2-4; D gene uncertain. Trimming removed 4 bases at V and 6 bases at J, with 17 bases between. Per germline, CDR1 SGHKS and CDR2 YYEKEE (reference sequence). This CDR3 has 15 residues.

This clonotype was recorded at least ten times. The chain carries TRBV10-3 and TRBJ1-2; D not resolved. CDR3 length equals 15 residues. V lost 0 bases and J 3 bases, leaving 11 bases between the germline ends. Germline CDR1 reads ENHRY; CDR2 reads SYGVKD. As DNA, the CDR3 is TGTGCCATCAGTGAGTCGTACGGGTCGGACTATGGCTACACCTTC. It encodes CAISESYGSDYGYTF.

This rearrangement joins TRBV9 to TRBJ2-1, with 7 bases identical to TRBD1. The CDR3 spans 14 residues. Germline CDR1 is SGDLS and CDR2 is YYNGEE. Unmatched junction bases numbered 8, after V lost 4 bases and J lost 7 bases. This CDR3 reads CASSSALQGNEQFF. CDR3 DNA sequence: TGTGCCAGCAGCTCGGCGCTACAGGGGAATGAGCAGTTCTTC. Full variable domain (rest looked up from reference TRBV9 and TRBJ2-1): DSGVTQTPKHLITATGQRVTLRCSPRSGDLSVYWYQQSLDQGLQFLIQYYNGEERAKGNILERFSAQQFPDLHSELNLSSLELGDSALYFCASSSALQGNEQFFGPGTRLTVL.

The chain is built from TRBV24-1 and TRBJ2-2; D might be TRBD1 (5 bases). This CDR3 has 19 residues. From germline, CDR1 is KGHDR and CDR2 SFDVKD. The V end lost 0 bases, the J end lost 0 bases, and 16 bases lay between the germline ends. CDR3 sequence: CATSDLGSSGRANTGELFF. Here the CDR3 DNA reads TGTGCCACCAGTGATTTGGGGTCCTCGGGCAGGGCGAACACCGGGGAGCTGTTTTTT.

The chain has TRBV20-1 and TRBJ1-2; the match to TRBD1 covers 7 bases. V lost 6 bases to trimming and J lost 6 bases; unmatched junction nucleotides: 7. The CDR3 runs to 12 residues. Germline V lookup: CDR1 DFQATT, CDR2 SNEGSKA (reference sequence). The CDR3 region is CSAPTGLDGYTF. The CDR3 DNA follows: TGCAGTGCACCGACAGGGTTGGATGGCTACACCTTC.

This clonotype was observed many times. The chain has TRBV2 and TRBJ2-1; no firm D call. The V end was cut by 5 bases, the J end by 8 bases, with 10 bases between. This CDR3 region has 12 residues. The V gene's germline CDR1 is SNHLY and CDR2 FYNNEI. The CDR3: CASSYHRDEQFF. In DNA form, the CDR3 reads TGTGCCAGCAGTTACCACCGGGATGAGCAGTTCTTC.

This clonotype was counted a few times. The CDR3 nucleotides read TGCAGCGGCCCGGACAGTTCGGGAGTGGGCTACACCTTC. Protein product: CSGPDSSGVGYTF. V is TRBV29-1 and J is TRBJ1-2; weak D call: TRBD1 (6 bases). CDR3 size: 13 residues. Trimming removed 7 bases at V and 8 bases at J, with 20 bases between. Germline V gives CDR1 SQVTM, CDR2 ANQGSEA.

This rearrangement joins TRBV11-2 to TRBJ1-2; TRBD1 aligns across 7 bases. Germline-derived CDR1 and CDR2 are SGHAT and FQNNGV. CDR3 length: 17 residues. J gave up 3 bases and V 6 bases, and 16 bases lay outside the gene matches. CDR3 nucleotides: TGTGCCAGCAGTCCGAACAGGGGCCTCCTCGCTGACTATGGCTACACCTTC. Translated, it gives CASSPNRGLLADYGYTF.

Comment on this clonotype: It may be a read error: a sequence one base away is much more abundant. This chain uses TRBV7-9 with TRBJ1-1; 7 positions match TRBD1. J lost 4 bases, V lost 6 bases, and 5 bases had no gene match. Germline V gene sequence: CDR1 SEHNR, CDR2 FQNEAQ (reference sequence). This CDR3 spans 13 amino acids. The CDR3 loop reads CASRPQGSTEAFF. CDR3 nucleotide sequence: TGTGCCAGCAGGCCACAGGGGAGCACTGAAGCTTTCTTT.

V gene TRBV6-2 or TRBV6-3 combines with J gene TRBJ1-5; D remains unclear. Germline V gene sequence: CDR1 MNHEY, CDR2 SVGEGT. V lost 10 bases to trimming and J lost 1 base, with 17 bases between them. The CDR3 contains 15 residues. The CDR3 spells CATSFGLSSNQPQHF. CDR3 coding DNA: TGTGCCACGTCATTCGGACTCAGCAGCAATCAGCCCCAGCATTTT.

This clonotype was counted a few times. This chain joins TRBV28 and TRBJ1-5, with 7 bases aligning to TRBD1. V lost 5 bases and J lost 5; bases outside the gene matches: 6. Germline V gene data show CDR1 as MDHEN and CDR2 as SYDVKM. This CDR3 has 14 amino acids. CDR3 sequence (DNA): TGTGCCAGCAGTACCACAGGGGCCTATCAGCCCCAGCATTTT. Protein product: CASSTTGAYQPQHF. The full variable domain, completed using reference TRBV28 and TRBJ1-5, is DVKVTQSSRYLVKRTGEKVFLECVQDMDHENMFWYRQDPGLGLRLIYFSYDVKMKEKGDIPEGYSVSREKKERFSLILESASTNQTSMYLCASSTTGAYQPQHFGDGTRLSIL.

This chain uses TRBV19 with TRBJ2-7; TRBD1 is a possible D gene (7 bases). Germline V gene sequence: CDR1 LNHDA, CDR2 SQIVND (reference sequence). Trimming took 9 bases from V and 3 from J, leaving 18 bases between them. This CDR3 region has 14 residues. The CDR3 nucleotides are TGTGCCAGCGGGGCGGGACAGATCAACTACGAGCAGTACTTC. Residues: CASGAGQINYEQYF.